The 18 T cell receptor beta chains listed next were all sequenced from one sample in a study of tumor and adjacent non-tumor tissue in lung cancer. The library came from three nested PCR rounds adapted from ARM-PCR protocols. One entry per CDR3 protein, called by TCRdb with MiXCR from the multiplex PCR reads. The data contain 60,000 to 90,000 distinct CDR3 sequences, roughly 70% of them seen just once; the ten biggest clones take up around a quarter. The template was RNA from unsorted bulk tissue. This non-tumor lung sample came from over 3 cm beyond the tumor edge. The sample was distant non-tumor lung tissue. Receptors originate from a woman between 50 and 59 years old with non-small cell lung cancer.

This clonotype was detected ten times or more. The chain employs TRBV20-1 and TRBJ1-5, with D possibly TRBD1 on 5 matching bases. Trimming pared 4 bases from V and 0 bases from J, leaving 10 bases between. The CDR3 length is 14 residues. Germline V gene lookup returns CDR1 DFQATT and CDR2 SNEGSKA (reference sequence). The CDR3 region is CSATRDVSNQPQHF. CDR3 bases: TGCAGTGCTACCCGGGACGTTAGCAATCAGCCCCAGCATTTT.

As for this clonotype: Since a much larger clone is just one base distant, this may be a read error. This sequence joins TRBV29-1 and TRBJ2-7; TRBD1 agrees at 8 bases. This CDR3 is built from 12 residues. Trimming took 4 bases from V and 5 from J; bases not matched to a gene: 4. CDR1 is SQVTM, CDR2 ANQGSEA, per germline. The CDR3 region has the DNA TGCAGCGTTGGGGGACAGGTACACGAGCAGTACTTC. Amino acids: CSVGGQVHEQYF.

Regarding this clonotype: The CDR3 does not close with the conserved phenylalanine or tryptophan, likely indicating a read error. The V gene is TRBV6-2 or TRBV6-3, the J gene TRBJ2-3, with 8 nucleotides matching TRBD1. The trim removed 10 bases at V and 0 bases at J, leaving 6 bases unmatched. The CDR3 covers 14 residues. CDR1 MNHEY and CDR2 SVGEGT come from the germline V gene. The CDR3 protein is CANRGVESTDTQYL. For the CDR3, the DNA is TGTGCCAACAGGGGGGTAGAGAGCACAGATACGCAGTATTTG.

This clonotype came up many times. This chain uses TRBV20-1 with TRBJ1-1; D not resolved. CDR1 and CDR2 from the germline V gene are DFQATT and SNEGSKA (reference sequence). The CDR3 sequence is 13 residues long. Trimming pared 6 bases from V and 1 base from J, leaving 12 bases between. CDR3 sequence reads: CSASYTGNTEAFF. Written as DNA, the CDR3 is TGCAGTGCATCTTATACGGGGAACACTGAAGCTTTCTTT.

Notes on this clonotype: Being one base from a much bigger clone, this may be a read error. The rearrangement links TRBV6-6 to TRBJ2-6; D is uncertain. The CDR3 length is 15 residues. Germline CDR1 is MNHNY and CDR2 is SVGAGI (reference sequence). CDR3 bases: TGTGTCAGCAACCTACCAGATTTGGGGGCCAACGTCCTGACTTTC. It translates to CVSNLPDLGANVLTF.

Points on this clonotype: Because the CDR3 is missing its conserved closing phenylalanine or tryptophan, this is likely a read error. The DNA is left out, because the CDR3 cannot be placed on it with certainty; the CDR3 is given as TCRdb lists it. The chain uses TRBV7-2 and TRBJ2-1; the table calls TRBD2, which could not be checked here. The CDR3 is 13 residues long, counting both termini. CDR1 SGHTA and CDR2 FQGNSA come from the germline V gene. CDR3 in amino acids: CASSLLGRDSLFL.

This clonotype was counted many times. The chain couples TRBV20-1 to TRBJ2-4; D assignment may be TRBD1 or TRBD2 (5 bases each). Germline V CDR1 and CDR2: DFQATT, SNEGSKA (reference sequence). There are 12 residues in the CDR3. Deletions cut 4 bases from V and 11 bases from J, with 15 bases between. CDR3 loop: CSAINLGVFQYF. The CDR3 bases are TGCAGTGCTATCAATTTGGGGGTTTTTCAGTACTTC.

This clonotype was counted a single time. At one of its ends the junction is not consistent with the germline gene, which may arise from a read error. This chain uses TRBV4-3 with TRBJ2-6; 7 bases agree with TRBD2. Germline assignment: CDR1 LGHNA and CDR2 YSLEER. The CDR3 is made up of 19 amino acids. The CDR3 loop reads CANSPQGSGRFSRANVLTF. The CDR3 DNA reads TGCGCCAACAGCCCTCAGGGTAGCGGGCGTTTCTCTAGGGCCAACGTCCTGACTTTC.

Remarks on this clonotype: The germline gene is not matched at one end of the junction; a read error may be the cause. The V and J genes are TRBV11-1 and TRBJ2-3; tentative D call: TRBD2 (5 bases). The CDR3 runs to 14 residues. From germline, CDR1 is SGHAT and CDR2 FQDESV (reference sequence). The CDR3 DNA reads TGTGCTAGCAGCTTAGCGATCGGGATAGATACGCAGTATTTT. This sequence encodes CASSLAIGIDTQYF.

The chain has TRBV4-1 and TRBJ2-2; perhaps TRBD1 as D (5 bases). Germline CDR1 MGHRA, CDR2 YSYEKL. The ends were cut back, 0 bases at V and 8 bases at J, with 13 bases in the middle. This CDR3 spans 15 amino acids. The CDR3 coding sequence is TGCGCCAGCAGCCAAGATGCGTCGTACAGGGGGGAGCTGTTTTTT. Protein product: CASSQDASYRGELFF.

Turning to this clonotype: This may be a read error, as it is one base from a much larger clone. The rearrangement links TRBV6-2 or TRBV6-3 to TRBJ1-5; D is unresolved. The DNA end is a closer match to TRBJ2-3, so the J assignment may be wrong. The CDR3 is made up of 13 amino acids. Germline V CDR1 and CDR2: MNHEY, SVGEGT. CDR3 sequence: CASSTKGQQPQYF. CDR3 in DNA: TGTGCCAGCAGTACGAAGGGTCAGCAGCCCCAGTATTTT.

This rearrangement joins TRBV4-3 to TRBJ1-2; possible D gene TRBD1, 6 bases. CDR1 is LGHNA and CDR2 is YSLEER in the germline V gene. V lost 7 bases and J lost 4, with 19 bases in between. CDR3 size: 15 residues. DNA of the CDR3: TGCGCCAGCAACCCTGGGACAAGGGTTACCTATGGCTACACCTTC. It encodes CASNPGTRVTYGYTF.

This clonotype has ten or more counts. The V gene is TRBV29-1, the J gene TRBJ2-7, with TRBD1 matching over 7 bases. This CDR3 is 13 amino acids long. The J segment lost 3 bases and the V segment lost 7 bases, leaving 9 bases of the junction unmatched. Germline V gene data show CDR1 as SQVTM and CDR2 as ANQGSEA. CDR3 sequence (DNA): TGCAGCGCTGGACCCCGGGACAGCTACGAGCAGTACTTC. Encoded protein: CSAGPRDSYEQYF.

In the case of this clonotype: A much larger clone is a single base away; this may be a read error. The J gene is TRBJ2-1, the V gene TRBV6-5; TRBD2 agrees at 14 bases. This CDR3 has 15 residues. Germline V gene lookup returns CDR1 MNHEY and CDR2 SVGAGI. CDR3 nucleotide sequence: TGTGCCAGCAGTAGGGGACTAGCGGGAGTCCACGAGCAGCTCTTC. This sequence encodes CASSRGLAGVHEQLF.

About this clonotype: The CDR3 does not close with the conserved phenylalanine or tryptophan, likely indicating a read error. The CDR3 bases are TGCAGTGCTCCGACCCAGACATGGGGGCAGTTCTCC. Its protein is CSAPTQTWGQFS. V is TRBV20-1 and J is TRBJ2-1; the D is unclear. The CDR3 has 12 amino acids. With 5 bases removed from V and 12 bases from J, the gap between germline ends came to 17 bases. Germline V gives CDR1 DFQATT, CDR2 SNEGSKA (reference sequence).

In the case of this clonotype: A much larger clone differs from this one at a single base, so this may be a read error. The chain uses TRBV4-1 and TRBJ2-7; perhaps TRBD1 as D (5 bases). This CDR3 has 15 residues. Looked up from germline, CDR1 is MGHRA and CDR2 is YSYEKL. V was shortened by 0 bases and J by 3 bases, with 12 bases between the two germline ends. The CDR3, as DNA: TGCGCCAGCAGCCAAGATCTAGGGGTCCGCTACGAGCAGTACTTC. Translated, it gives CASSQDLGVRYEQYF.

Details on this clonotype: Given a much more abundant clone one base away, this may be a read error. V and J are TRBV6-6 and TRBJ2-3; 7 bases map to TRBD2. The germline V gene encodes CDR1 MNHNY and CDR2 SVGAGI (reference sequence). The V and J ends lost 7 bases and 6 bases, in that order; junction bases with no gene match: 16. There are 16 residues in the CDR3. The CDR3 spells CASTRDLGGIADTQYF. The CDR3 DNA reads TGTGCCAGCACCAGAGATCTCGGGGGGATAGCCGATACGCAGTATTTT.

This clonotype was seen more than once but under ten times. Possible read error: a much larger clone is one base away. V gene TRBV6-5 combines with J gene TRBJ1-6; TRBD1 aligns across 9 bases. This CDR3 is 16 amino acids long. Germline V gives CDR1 MNHEY, CDR2 SVGAGI. As DNA, the CDR3 is TGTGCCAGCAGTTATCGAACCGGGACAGGGAGTTCACCCTTCCACTTT. Its translation: CASSYRTGTGSSPFHF.